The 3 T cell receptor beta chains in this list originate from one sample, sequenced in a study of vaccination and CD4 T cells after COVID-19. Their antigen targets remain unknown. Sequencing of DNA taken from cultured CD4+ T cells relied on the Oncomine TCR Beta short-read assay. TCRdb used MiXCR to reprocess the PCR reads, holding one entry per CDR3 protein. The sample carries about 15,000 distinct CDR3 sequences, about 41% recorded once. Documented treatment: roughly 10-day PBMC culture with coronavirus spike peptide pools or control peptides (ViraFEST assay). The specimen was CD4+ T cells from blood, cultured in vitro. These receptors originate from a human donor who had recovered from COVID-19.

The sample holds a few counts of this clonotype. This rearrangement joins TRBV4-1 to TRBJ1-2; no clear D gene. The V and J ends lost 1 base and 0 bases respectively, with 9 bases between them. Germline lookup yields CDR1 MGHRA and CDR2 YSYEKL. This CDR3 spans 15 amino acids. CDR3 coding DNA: TGCGCCAGCAGCCAAGTATATTTGGCTAACTATGGCTACACCTTC. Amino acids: CASSQVYLANYGYTF.

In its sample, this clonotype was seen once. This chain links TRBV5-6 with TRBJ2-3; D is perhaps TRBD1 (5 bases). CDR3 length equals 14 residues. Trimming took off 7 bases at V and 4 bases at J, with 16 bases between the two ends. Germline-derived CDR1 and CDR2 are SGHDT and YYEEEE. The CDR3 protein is CASSSGWASDTQYF. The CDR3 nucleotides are TGTGCCAGCTCGTCAGGGTGGGCGTCAGATACGCAGTATTTT.

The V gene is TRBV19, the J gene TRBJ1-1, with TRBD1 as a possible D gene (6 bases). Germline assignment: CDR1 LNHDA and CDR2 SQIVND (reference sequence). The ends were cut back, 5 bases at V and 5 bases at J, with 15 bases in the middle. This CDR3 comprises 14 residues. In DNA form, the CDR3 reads TGTGCCAGTAGTTTTAGGGGGACGGGGACTGAAGCTTTCTTT. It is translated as CASSFRGTGTEAFF.